This T cell receptor beta chain was profiled in a study of blood T cell repertoires in COVID-19. Trimming took 4 bases from V and 3 from J, leaving 9 bases between them. From germline, CDR1 is SQVTM and CDR2 ANQGSEA. The CDR3 sequence is 13 residues long. Clones were sequenced by immunoSEQ multiplex PCR, and TCRdb holds only the in-frame ones, with some missing. The sample records approximately 350,000 clones, roughly 90% being singletons. The TCR was taken from a woman younger than 45 with COVID-19, enrolled during active disease. The rearrangement links TRBV29-1 to TRBJ2-2, with D perhaps matching TRBD2 (5 bases). Input material: peripheral blood. The CDR3 sequence is CSVARTYTGELFF. CDR3 nucleotides: TGCAGCGTTGCCAGGACTTACACCGGGGAGCTGTTTTTT.